These 13 T cell receptor beta chains were all obtained from the same sample, sequenced in a study of blood T cell repertoires in COVID-19. The method was immunoSEQ multiplex PCR; TCRdb's version includes in-frame clones alone and lacks a portion of them. The sample yields approximately 44,000 clones, 65% to 85% seen once. Material for sequencing was peripheral blood. Receptors were obtained from an elderly woman with acute or convalescent COVID-19.

V gene TRBV6-5 combines with J gene TRBJ2-7; possibly TRBD2 for D (6 bases). Per germline, CDR1 MNHEY and CDR2 SVGAGI. This CDR3 has 13 residues. Trimming shortened V by 7 bases and J by 6 bases, and 16 bases separated the two germline ends. The CDR3 nucleotides are TGTGCCAGCACCTGGCACAGAGCGGGCGAGCAGTACTTC. Protein: CASTWHRAGEQYF.

The rearrangement joins TRBV12-3 or TRBV12-4 to TRBJ2-7, with unresolved D. The CDR3 is made up of 11 amino acids. Trimming stripped 8 bases from V and 3 bases from J, with 8 bases between. The CDR3 coding sequence is TGTGCCAGCTCTACGGGCTACGAGCAGTACTTC. Amino acid sequence: CASSTGYEQYF.

The count of this clone is one. The rearrangement links TRBV6-6 to TRBJ2-7; 8 bases map to TRBD1. The CDR3 consists of 15 residues. Trimming removed 6 bases from V and 4 bases from J; junction bases left unmatched: 11. Germline V CDR1 and CDR2: MNHNY, SVGAGI (reference sequence). CDR3 in DNA: TGTGCCAGCAGCTCCGGGGACAGGACACCTTACGAGCAGTACTTC. It translates to CASSSGDRTPYEQYF.

The chain employs TRBV19 and TRBJ2-2; 7 bases are a match to TRBD1. Germline trimming cut 4 bases from V and 0 bases from J; bases unmatched to any gene: 5. The CDR3 is made up of 16 amino acids. Germline V CDR1 and CDR2: LNHDA, SQIVND (reference sequence). For the CDR3, the DNA is TGTGCCAGTAGTAAACGACAGGGCGCGAACACCGGGGAGCTGTTTTTT. Translation gives CASSKRQGANTGELFF.

The rearrangement uses TRBV9 and TRBJ2-1; 7 bases align to TRBD1. Germline V gives CDR1 SGDLS, CDR2 YYNGEE. CDR3 length: 16 amino acids. V trimming: 2 bases; J trimming: 0 bases; junction bases outside the gene matches: 5. CDR3 region: CASSVGQEPSYNEQFF. CDR3 coding DNA: TGTGCCAGCAGCGTCGGACAGGAGCCCTCCTACAATGAGCAGTTCTTC.

The chain has TRBV9 and TRBJ1-1; D gene uncertain. Germline-derived CDR1 and CDR2 are SGDLS and YYNGEE. V was shortened by 2 bases and J by 6 bases, with 11 bases between the two germline ends. The CDR3 is made up of 13 amino acids. CDR3 nucleotide sequence: TGTGCCAGCAGCGTGGTCGGCGGCGCTGAAGCTTTCTTT. Its translation: CASSVVGGAEAFF.

This chain links TRBV21-1 with TRBJ2-7; the D call in the table, TRBD2, was not verified against the DNA. TRBV21-1 is given as a pseudogene. This CDR3 is built from 18 residues. The CDR3 coding sequence is TGTGCCAGCAGCCCTCCGTGGACTTTTTCGACTTCCCACTACGAGCAGTACTTC. Residues: CASSPPWTFSTSHYEQYF.

The rearrangement links TRBV7-2 to TRBJ1-2, with 7 positions matching TRBD1. With 4 bases clipped from V and 4 bases from J, the junction kept 3 bases outside the gene matches. The CDR3 totals 13 residues. The V gene's germline CDR1 is SGHTA and CDR2 FQGNSA. The CDR3 sequence: CASSSGQAYGYTF. The CDR3 DNA is TGTGCCAGCAGCTCCGGACAGGCCTATGGCTACACCTTC.

This clone was observed a few times. V usage is TRBV30 and J usage is TRBJ2-1, with 16 bases fitting TRBD2. Germline assignment: CDR1 GTSNPN and CDR2 SVGIG (reference sequence). J lost 8 bases, V lost 2 bases, and 3 bases had no gene match. CDR3 size: 15 residues. The CDR3 DNA sequence: TGTGCCTGGAGTCCGGGACTAGCGGGGGGGTATGAGCAGTTCTTC. It translates to CAWSPGLAGGYEQFF. Full variable domain (missing parts from reference TRBV30 and TRBJ2-1): SQTIHQWPATLVQPVGSPLSLECTVEGTSNPNLYWYRQAAGRGLQLLFYSVGIGQISSEVPQNLSASRPQDRQFILSSKKLLLSDSGFYLCAWSPGLAGGYEQFFGPGTRLTVL.

In its sample, this clone was seen once. The rearrangement uses TRBV6-2 or TRBV6-3 and TRBJ2-5, with TRBD2 matching over 11 bases. V shed 0 bases, J shed 4 bases, and the junction held 4 bases outside the gene matches. The CDR3 spans 16 residues. From germline, CDR1 is MNHEY and CDR2 SVGEGT. As DNA, the CDR3 is TGTGCCAGCAGTTACTCGTGGCTAGCGGGAGGAGAGACCCAGTACTTC. It specifies CASSYSWLAGGETQYF.

The DNA of the CDR3 is TGTGCAAGTCGCCCCGGGAGAAGGAATAGCAATCAGCCCCAGCATTTT. Its translation is CASRPGRRNSNQPQHF. The chain couples TRBV12-2 to TRBJ1-5. TRBV12-2 has pseudogene status. This CDR3 has 16 residues.

The chain is built from TRBV7-9 and TRBJ2-2; TRBD2 is a possible D gene (7 bases). The V gene's germline CDR1 is SEHNR and CDR2 FQNEAQ (reference sequence). Trimming removed 7 bases from V and 1 base from J, with 13 bases in between. This CDR3 spans 15 amino acids. CDR3 sequence reads: CASTRAGQNTGELFF. DNA for the CDR3: TGTGCCAGCACCAGAGCGGGACAGAACACCGGGGAGCTGTTTTTT.

This rearrangement joins TRBV12-5 to TRBJ2-4, with 7 bases aligning to TRBD2. Germline CDR1 and CDR2: LGHNT and FRNRAP. The CDR3 spans 14 residues. The ends lost 4 bases at V and 5 bases at J; junction bases unmatched: 5. CDR3 region: CASGSGRVENIQYF. For the CDR3, the DNA is TGTGCTAGTGGTTCGGGGAGGGTGGAAAACATTCAGTACTTC.